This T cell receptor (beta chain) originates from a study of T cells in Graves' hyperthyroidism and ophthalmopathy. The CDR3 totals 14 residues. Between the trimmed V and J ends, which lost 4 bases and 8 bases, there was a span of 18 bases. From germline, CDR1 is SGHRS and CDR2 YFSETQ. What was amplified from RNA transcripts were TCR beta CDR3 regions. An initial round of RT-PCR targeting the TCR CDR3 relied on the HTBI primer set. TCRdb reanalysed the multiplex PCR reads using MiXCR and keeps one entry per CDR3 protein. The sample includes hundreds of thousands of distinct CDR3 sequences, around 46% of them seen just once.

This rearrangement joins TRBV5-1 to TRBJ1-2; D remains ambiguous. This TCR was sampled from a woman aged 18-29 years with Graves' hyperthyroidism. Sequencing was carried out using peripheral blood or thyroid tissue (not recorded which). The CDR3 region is CASSTDLNPGGYTF. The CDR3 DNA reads TGCGCCAGCAGCACGGACCTAAATCCTGGCGGCTACACCTTC.